This T cell receptor beta chain was sequenced during a study of blood T cells in healthy people across ages. The authors ran a second PCR of 7 to 11 cycles using a sample-barcoded 5' primer and a J-beta primer mix. Each of the samples gave a minimum of 2.5 million paired-end reads that contained CDR3. TCRdb ran MiXCR on the 5' RACE reads and lists one entry per CDR3 protein. The sample contains 1.2 million to 1.5 million distinct CDR3 sequences, roughly 45% of which appear only once. Germline-derived CDR1 and CDR2 are DFQATT and SNEGSKA (reference sequence). The CDR3 spans 18 residues. Trimming at V came to 6 bases and at J to 0 bases, leaving 13 bases not matched to a gene.

This TCR came from a woman aged 18-29 years in good health. Input material: blood. The chain combines TRBV20-1 with TRBJ2-3; 12 bases match TRBD2. The CDR3 coding sequence is TGCAGTGCAACCGCTCTAGCGGGAGGGCCAAGTAGCACAGATACGCAGTATTTT. Its protein is CSATALAGGPSSTDTQYF.